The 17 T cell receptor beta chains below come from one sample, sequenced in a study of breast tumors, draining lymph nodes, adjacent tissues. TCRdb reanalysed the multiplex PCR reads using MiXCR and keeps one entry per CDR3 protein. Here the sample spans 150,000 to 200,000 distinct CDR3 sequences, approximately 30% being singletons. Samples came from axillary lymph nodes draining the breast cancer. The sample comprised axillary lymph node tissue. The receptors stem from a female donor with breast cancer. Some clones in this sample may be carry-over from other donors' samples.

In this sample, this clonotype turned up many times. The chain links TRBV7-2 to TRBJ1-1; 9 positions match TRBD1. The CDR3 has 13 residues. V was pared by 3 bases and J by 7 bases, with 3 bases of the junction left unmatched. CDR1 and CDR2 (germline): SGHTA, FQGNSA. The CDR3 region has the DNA TGTGCCAGCAGCTTGGGACAGGGTGGTGAAGCTTTCTTT. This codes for CASSLGQGGEAFF. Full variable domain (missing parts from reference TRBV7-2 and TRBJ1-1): GAGVSQSPSNKVTEKGKDVELRCDPISGHTALYWYRQSLGQGLEFLIYFQGNSAPDKSGLPSDRFSAERTGGSVSTLTIQRTQQEDSAVYLCASSLGQGGEAFFGQGTRLTVV.

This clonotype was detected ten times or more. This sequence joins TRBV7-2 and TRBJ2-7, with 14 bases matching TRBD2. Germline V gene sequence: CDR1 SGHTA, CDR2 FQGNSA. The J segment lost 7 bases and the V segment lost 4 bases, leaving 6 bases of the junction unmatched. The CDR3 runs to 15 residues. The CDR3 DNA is TGTGCCAGCAGCTCTTGGACTAGCGGGAGGTTAGAGCAGTACTTC. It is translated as CASSSWTSGRLEQYF.

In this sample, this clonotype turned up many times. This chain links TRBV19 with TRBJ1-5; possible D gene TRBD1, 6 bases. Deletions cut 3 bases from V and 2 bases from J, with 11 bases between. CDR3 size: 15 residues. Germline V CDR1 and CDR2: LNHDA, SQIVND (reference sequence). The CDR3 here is CASSIVEGGNQPQHF. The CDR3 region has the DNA TGTGCCAGTAGTATCGTGGAGGGGGGCAATCAGCCCCAGCATTTT.

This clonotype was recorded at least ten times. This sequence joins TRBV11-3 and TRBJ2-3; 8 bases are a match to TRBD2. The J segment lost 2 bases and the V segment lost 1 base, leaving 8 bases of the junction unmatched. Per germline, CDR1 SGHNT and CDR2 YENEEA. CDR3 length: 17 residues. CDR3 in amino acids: CASSLALAGGTTDTQYF. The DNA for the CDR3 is TGTGCCAGCAGCTTAGCCCTTGCGGGGGGAACCACAGATACGCAGTATTTT.

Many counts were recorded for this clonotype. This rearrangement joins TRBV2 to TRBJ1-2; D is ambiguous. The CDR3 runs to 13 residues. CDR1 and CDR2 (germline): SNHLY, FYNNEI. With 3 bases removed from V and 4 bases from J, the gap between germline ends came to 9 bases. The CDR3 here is CASSEAAFYGYTF. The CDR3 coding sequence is TGTGCCAGCAGTGAGGCAGCTTTCTATGGCTACACCTTC. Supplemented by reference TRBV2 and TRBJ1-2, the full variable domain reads EPEVTQTPSHQVTQMGQEVILRCVPISNHLYFYWYRQILGQKVEFLVSFYNNEISEKSEIFDDQFSVERPDGSNFTLKIRSTKLEDSAMYFCASSEAAFYGYTFGSGTRLTVV.

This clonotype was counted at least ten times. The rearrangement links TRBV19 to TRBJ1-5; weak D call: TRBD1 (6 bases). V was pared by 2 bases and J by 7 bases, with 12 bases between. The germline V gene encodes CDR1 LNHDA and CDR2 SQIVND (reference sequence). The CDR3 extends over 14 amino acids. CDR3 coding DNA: TGTGCCAGTAGTATACAGGGGACTGGACAGCCCCAGCATTTT. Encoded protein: CASSIQGTGQPQHF. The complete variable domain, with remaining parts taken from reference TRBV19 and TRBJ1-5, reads DGGITQSPKYLFRKEGQNVTLSCEQNLNHDAMYWYRQDPGQGLRLIYYSQIVNDFQKGDIAEGYSVSREKKESFPLTVTSAQKNPTAFYLCASSIQGTGQPQHFGDGTRLSIL.

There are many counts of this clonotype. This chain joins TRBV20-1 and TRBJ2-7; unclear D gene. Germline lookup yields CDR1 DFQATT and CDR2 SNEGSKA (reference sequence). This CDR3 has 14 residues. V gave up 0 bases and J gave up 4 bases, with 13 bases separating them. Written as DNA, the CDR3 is TGCAGTGCTAGAGAAGCGAAGCGCGCTTACGAGCAGTACTTC. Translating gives CSAREAKRAYEQYF.

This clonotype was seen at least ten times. Written as DNA, the CDR3 is TGTGCCAGCAGTGAAAACCCCGCGATAGCTAACTATGGCTACACCTTC. It is translated as CASSENPAIANYGYTF. The V call is TRBV2, the J call TRBJ1-2; D not resolved. Germline loops: CDR1 SNHLY, CDR2 FYNNEI. Trimming shortened V by 2 bases and J by 0 bases, and 13 bases separated the two germline ends. This CDR3 is 16 amino acids long.

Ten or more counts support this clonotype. The CDR3, as DNA: TGTGCCAGCAGCCAGGGGGCGAGGTTTGAAAAACTGTTTTTT. It specifies CASSQGARFEKLFF. The V call is TRBV7-2, the J call TRBJ1-4; 8 positions agree with TRBD1. The CDR3 is 14 amino acids. J gave up 7 bases and V 5 bases, and 6 bases lay outside the gene matches. Germline CDR1 and CDR2: SGHTA and FQGNSA.

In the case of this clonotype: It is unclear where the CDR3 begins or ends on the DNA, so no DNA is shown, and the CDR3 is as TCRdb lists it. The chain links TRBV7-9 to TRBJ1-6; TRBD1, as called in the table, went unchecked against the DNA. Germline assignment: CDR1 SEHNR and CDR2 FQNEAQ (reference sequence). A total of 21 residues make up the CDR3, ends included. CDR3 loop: CASSFYICSARGGGSRSPLHF.

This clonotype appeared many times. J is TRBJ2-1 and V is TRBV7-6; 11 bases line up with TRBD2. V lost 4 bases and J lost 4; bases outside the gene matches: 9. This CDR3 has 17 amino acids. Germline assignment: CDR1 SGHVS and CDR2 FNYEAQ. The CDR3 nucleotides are TGTGCCAGCAGCTCACCGACTAGCGGGATGGGTTACAATGAGCAGTTCTTC. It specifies CASSSPTSGMGYNEQFF.

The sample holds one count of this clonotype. CDR3 region: CASSWTATNEKLFF. As DNA, the CDR3 is TGTGCCAGCAGCTGGACAGCAACTAATGAAAAACTGTTTTTT. J is TRBJ1-4 and V is TRBV2; TRBD1 might be the D (6 bases). Trimming removed 6 bases from V and 0 bases from J, with 8 bases in between. The CDR3 length is 14 residues. Germline V gives CDR1 SNHLY, CDR2 FYNNEI.

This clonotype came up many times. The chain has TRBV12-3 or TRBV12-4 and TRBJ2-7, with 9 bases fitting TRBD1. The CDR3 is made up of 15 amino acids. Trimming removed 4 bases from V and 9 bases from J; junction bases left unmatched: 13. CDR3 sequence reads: CASSSSGTGPLGQYF. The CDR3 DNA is TGTGCCAGCAGTTCCTCCGGGACAGGGCCTCTGGGGCAGTACTTC.

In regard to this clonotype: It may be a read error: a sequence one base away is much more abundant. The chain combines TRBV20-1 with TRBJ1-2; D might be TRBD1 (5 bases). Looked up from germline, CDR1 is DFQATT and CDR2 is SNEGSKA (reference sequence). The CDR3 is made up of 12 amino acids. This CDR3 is CSARGRGSGSTF. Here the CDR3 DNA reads TGCAGTGCTAGAGGTCGGGGGTCTGGCTCCACCTTC.

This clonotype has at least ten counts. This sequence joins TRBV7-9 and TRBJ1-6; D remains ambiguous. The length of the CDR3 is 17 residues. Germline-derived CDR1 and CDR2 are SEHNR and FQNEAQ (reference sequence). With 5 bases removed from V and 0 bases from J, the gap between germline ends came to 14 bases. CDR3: CASSPLPGSSYNSPLHF. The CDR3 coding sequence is TGTGCCAGCAGCCCACTCCCTGGGAGCTCCTATAATTCACCCCTCCACTTT.

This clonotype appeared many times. In DNA, the CDR3 is TGTGCCAGCAGTTTTGTAGCGGGGTCCTACGAGCAGTACTTC. This translates into CASSFVAGSYEQYF. This chain links TRBV27 with TRBJ2-7, with 8 bases matching TRBD2. The CDR3 length is 14 residues. Trimming removed 3 bases from V and 1 base from J; junction bases left unmatched: 2. Germline V gives CDR1 MNHEY, CDR2 SMNVEV (reference sequence).

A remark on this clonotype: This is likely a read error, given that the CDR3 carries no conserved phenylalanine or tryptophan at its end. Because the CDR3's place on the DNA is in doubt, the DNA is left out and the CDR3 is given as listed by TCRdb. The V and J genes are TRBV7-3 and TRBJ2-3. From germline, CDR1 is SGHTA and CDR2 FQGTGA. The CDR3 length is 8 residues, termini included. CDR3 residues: CASSLAGR.